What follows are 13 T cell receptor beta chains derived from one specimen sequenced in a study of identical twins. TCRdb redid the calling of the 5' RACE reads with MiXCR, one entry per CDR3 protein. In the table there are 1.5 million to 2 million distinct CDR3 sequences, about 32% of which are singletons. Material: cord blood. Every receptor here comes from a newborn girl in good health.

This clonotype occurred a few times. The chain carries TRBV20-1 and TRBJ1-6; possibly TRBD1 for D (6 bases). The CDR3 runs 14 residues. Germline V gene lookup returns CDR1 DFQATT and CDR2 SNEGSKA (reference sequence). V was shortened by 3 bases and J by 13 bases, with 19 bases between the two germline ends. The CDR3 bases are TGCAGTGCTAGGAAGACCGGGACATCTCTCCCCCTCCACTTT. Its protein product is CSARKTGTSLPLHF.

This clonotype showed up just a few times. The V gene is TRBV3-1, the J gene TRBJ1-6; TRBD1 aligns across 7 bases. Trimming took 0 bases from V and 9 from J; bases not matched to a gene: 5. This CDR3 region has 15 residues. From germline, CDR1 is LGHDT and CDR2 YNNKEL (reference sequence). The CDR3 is CASSQESAGGSPLHF. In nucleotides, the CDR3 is TGTGCCAGCAGCCAAGAGTCGGCAGGGGGTTCACCCCTCCACTTT.

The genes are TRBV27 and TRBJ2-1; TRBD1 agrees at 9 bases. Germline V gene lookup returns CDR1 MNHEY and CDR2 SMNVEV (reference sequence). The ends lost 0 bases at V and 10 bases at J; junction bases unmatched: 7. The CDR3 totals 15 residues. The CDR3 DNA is TGTGCCAGCAGTTTATCGGGACAGGGCGACTACGAGCAGTTCTTC. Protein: CASSLSGQGDYEQFF.

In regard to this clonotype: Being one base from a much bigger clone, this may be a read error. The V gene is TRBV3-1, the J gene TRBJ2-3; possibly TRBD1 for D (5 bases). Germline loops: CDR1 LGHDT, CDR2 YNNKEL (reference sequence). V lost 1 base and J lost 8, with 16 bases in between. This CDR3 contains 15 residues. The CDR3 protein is CASSQALGHRGTQYF. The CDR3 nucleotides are TGTGCCAGCAGCCAAGCCCTTGGACACCGAGGTACGCAGTATTTT.

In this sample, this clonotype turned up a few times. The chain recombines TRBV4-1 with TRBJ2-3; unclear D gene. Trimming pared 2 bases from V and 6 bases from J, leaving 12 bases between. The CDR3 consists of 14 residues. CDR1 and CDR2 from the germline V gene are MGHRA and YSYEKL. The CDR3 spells CASSQKTNADTQYF. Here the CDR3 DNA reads TGCGCCAGCAGCCAAAAGACGAACGCGGATACGCAGTATTTT.

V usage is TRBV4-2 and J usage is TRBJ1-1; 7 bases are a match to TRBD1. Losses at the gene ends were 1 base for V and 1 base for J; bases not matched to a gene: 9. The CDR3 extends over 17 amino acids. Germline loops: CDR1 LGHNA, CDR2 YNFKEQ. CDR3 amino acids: CASSQATLGQPNTEAFF. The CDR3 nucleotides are TGTGCCAGCAGCCAAGCAACCTTGGGACAGCCGAACACTGAAGCTTTCTTT.

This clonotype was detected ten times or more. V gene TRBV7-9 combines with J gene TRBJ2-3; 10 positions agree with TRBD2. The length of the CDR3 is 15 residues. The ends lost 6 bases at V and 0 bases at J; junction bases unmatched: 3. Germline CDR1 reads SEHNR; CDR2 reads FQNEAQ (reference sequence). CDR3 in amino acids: CASRSTSGSTDTQYF. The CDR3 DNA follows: TGTGCCAGCAGATCGACTAGCGGGAGCACAGATACGCAGTATTTT.

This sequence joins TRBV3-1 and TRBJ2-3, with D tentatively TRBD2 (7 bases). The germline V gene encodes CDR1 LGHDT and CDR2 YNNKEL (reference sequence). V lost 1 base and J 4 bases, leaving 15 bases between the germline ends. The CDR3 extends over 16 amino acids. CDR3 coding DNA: TGTGCCAGCAGCCAAGTGGAGTGGGGGGGCGCAGATACGCAGTATTTT. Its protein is CASSQVEWGGADTQYF.

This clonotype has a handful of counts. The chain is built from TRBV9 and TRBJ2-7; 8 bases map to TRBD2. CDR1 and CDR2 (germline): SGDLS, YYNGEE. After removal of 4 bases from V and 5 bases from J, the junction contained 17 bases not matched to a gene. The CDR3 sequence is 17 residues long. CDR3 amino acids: CASSPPQGGGGKHEQYF. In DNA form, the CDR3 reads TGTGCCAGCAGCCCCCCCCAGGGAGGCGGGGGGAAACACGAGCAGTACTTC.

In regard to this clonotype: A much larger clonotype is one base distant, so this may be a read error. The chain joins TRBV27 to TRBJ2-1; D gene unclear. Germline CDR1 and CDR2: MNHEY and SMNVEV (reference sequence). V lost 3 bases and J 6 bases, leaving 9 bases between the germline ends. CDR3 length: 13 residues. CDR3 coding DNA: TGTGCCAGCAGTTTTGAAGGGTGCAATGAGCAGTTCTTC. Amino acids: CASSFEGCNEQFF.

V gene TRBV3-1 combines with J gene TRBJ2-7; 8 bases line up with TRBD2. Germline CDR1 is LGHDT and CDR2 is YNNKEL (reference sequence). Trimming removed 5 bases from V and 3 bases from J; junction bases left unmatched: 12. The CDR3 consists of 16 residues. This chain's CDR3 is CASSSPLAGVNYEQYF. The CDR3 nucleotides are TGTGCCAGCAGCTCCCCCCTAGCGGGTGTGAACTACGAGCAGTACTTC.

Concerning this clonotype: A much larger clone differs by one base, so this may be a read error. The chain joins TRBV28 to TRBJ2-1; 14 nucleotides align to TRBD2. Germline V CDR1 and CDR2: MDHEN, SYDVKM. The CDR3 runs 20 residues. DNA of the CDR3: TGTGCCGGCAGTTTAAGACCACCGGGACTAGCGGGAGCATCCTACAATGAGCAGTTCTTC. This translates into CAGSLRPPGLAGASYNEQFF.

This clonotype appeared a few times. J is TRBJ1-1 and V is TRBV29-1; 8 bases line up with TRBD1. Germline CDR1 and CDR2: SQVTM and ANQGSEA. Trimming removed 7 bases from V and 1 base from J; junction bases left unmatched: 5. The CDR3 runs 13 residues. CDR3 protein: CSGNRGRNTEAFF. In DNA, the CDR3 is TGCAGCGGGAACAGGGGGAGGAACACTGAAGCTTTCTTT.